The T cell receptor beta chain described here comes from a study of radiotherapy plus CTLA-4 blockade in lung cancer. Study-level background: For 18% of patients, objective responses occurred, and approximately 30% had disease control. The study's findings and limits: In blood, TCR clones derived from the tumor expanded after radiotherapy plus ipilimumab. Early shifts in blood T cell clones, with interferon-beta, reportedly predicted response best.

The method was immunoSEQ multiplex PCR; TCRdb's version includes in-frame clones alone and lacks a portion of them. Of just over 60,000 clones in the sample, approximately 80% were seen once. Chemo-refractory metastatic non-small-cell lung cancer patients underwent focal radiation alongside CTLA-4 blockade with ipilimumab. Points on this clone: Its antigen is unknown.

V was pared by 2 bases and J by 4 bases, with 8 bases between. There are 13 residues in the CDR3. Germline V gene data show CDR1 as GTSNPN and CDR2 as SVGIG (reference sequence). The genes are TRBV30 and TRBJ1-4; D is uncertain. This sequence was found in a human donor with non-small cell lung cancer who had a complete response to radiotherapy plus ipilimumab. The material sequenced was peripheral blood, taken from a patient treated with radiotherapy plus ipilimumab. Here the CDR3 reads CAWSRQINEKLFF. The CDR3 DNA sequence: TGTGCCTGGAGTAGGCAAATTAATGAAAAACTGTTTTTT.